The next 15 T cell receptor beta chains were all read from a single sample in a study of T cells and Merkel cell carcinoma outcomes. Profiled with immunoSEQ multiplex PCR; TCRdb holds only in-frame clones, not every one. The data contain around 15,000 clones, roughly 79% of them singletons. The sequenced material came from tumor tissue from Merkel cell carcinoma. The receptors stem from a human donor with Merkel cell carcinoma.

The chain joins TRBV11-2 to TRBJ1-5; D gene unclear. Germline V gives CDR1 SGHAT, CDR2 FQNNGV. Trimming shortened V by 0 bases and J by 2 bases, and 2 bases separated the two germline ends. CDR3 length: 13 residues. The CDR3 spells CASSLDRNQPQHF. CDR3 in DNA: TGTGCCAGCAGCTTAGACCGCAATCAGCCCCAGCATTTT.

The rearrangement joins TRBV29-1 to TRBJ1-1, with D possibly matching TRBD1 (5 bases). Trimming cost V 1 base and J 0 bases, with 6 bases left between them. Germline values: CDR1 SQVTM, CDR2 ANQGSEA. This CDR3 region has 13 residues. Written as DNA, the CDR3 is TGCAGCGTTGAAGGACAGATGAACACTGAAGCTTTCTTT. This sequence encodes CSVEGQMNTEAFF. The variable domain in full, with the rest retrieved from reference TRBV29-1 and TRBJ1-1, is SAVISQKPSRDICQRGTSLTIQCQVDSQVTMMFWYRQQPGQSLTLIATANQGSEATYESGFVIDKFPISRPNLTFSTLTVSNMSPEDSSIYLCSVEGQMNTEAFFGQGTRLTVV.

The rearrangement links TRBV6-1 to TRBJ1-1; 9 bases line up with TRBD1. J lost 1 base, V lost 1 base, and 1 base had no gene match. CDR1 is MNHNS and CDR2 is SASEGT in the germline V gene. The length of the CDR3 is 15 residues. Here the CDR3 reads CASSEVGQGNTEAFF. The CDR3 region has the DNA TGTGCCAGCAGTGAAGTGGGACAGGGGAACACTGAAGCTTTCTTT.

V usage is TRBV11-2 and J usage is TRBJ2-3; 7 nucleotides line up with TRBD1. The CDR3 has 16 amino acids. The V and J ends lost 5 bases and 2 bases, in that order; junction bases with no gene match: 10. Germline CDR1 reads SGHAT; CDR2 reads FQNNGV. The CDR3 here is CASSRLPGTDTDTQYF. DNA for the CDR3: TGTGCCAGCAGCCGATTGCCGGGGACAGACACAGATACGCAGTATTTT.

This clone appeared a few times. The chain couples TRBV6-6 to TRBJ2-5; D is perhaps TRBD2 (5 bases). The CDR3 runs 13 residues. Germline V CDR1 and CDR2: MNHNY, SVGAGI (reference sequence). V was pared by 8 bases and J by 5 bases, with 15 bases between. CDR3 nucleotides: TGTGCCAGCGGCGGGTACGGGCTGGAGACCCAGTACTTC. It encodes CASGGYGLETQYF.

This clone was seen more than once but under ten times. The chain joins TRBV5-1 to TRBJ1-3; no clear D. In germline, CDR1 is SGHRS, CDR2 YFSETQ. The CDR3 spans 14 residues. The V and J ends lost 1 base and 2 bases respectively, with 7 bases between them. CDR3 nucleotide sequence: TGCGCCAGCAGCTTGTCGGGTACTGGAAACACCATATATTTT. Translated: CASSLSGTGNTIYF.

The chain uses TRBV20-1 and TRBJ1-1; D remains ambiguous. Germline CDR1 is DFQATT and CDR2 is SNEGSKA (reference sequence). This CDR3 is 11 amino acids long. Trimming took 7 bases from V and 2 from J, leaving 8 bases between them. This CDR3 reads CSGRVNTEAFF. CDR3 DNA sequence: TGCAGTGGTCGAGTCAACACTGAAGCTTTCTTT.

The chain joins TRBV30 to TRBJ1-1; D gene unclear. There are 9 residues in the CDR3. Trimming took 5 bases from V and 8 from J, leaving 6 bases between them. The germline gives CDR1 GTSNPN, CDR2 SVGIG (reference sequence). CDR3 coding DNA: TGTGCCTGGGGGAGGGAAGCTTTCTTT. It encodes CAWGREAFF.

The chain has TRBV30 and TRBJ1-6; the D is unclear. The CDR3 sequence is 11 residues long. V shed 3 bases and J shed 12 bases, with 9 bases lying between them. Germline CDR1 GTSNPN, CDR2 SVGIG (reference sequence). CDR3 DNA sequence: TGTGCCTGGAGGACGGCGGGACCCCTCCACTTT. Encoded protein: CAWRTAGPLHF.

The V call is TRBV10-2, the J call TRBJ1-4; D is perhaps TRBD1 (5 bases). The CDR3 totals 15 residues. The V gene lost 6 bases and the J gene lost 0 bases, with 11 bases spanning the gap. Germline V gives CDR1 WSHSY, CDR2 SAAADI. In DNA, the CDR3 is TGCGCCAGCAGGGGAGGGGATACAACTAATGAAAAACTGTTTTTT. It specifies CASRGGDTTNEKLFF.

This chain joins TRBV5-4 and TRBJ1-1; tentatively, D is TRBD1 (5 bases). Germline V gene sequence: CDR1 SGHNT, CDR2 YYREEE (reference sequence). This CDR3 comprises 15 residues. V was trimmed by 3 bases and J by 1 base, leaving 13 bases between them. CDR3 nucleotides: TGTGCCAGCAGCTCCGGGGGAAGATGGAACACTGAAGCTTTCTTT. Translating gives CASSSGGRWNTEAFF.

The V call is TRBV5-1, the J call TRBJ1-1; D uncertain. Germline-derived CDR1 and CDR2 are SGHRS and YFSETQ. The CDR3 extends over 13 amino acids. Trimming took 4 bases from V and 2 from J, leaving 9 bases between them. The CDR3 nucleotides are TGCGCCAGCAGCCTATACCTTAACACTGAAGCTTTCTTT. This codes for CASSLYLNTEAFF.

The chain uses TRBV25-1 and TRBJ2-3; the D call may be TRBD1 or TRBD2 (5 bases each). This CDR3 region has 14 residues. The V gene's germline CDR1 is MGHDK and CDR2 SYGVNS. The V and J ends lost 3 bases and 8 bases respectively, with 15 bases between them. CDR3 nucleotide sequence: TGTGCCAGCAGTGAGTCCGGGGCCGGCGGTACGCAGTATTTT. Translating gives CASSESGAGGTQYF.

J is TRBJ2-7 and V is TRBV19; D unresolved. CDR1 and CDR2 (germline): LNHDA, SQIVND (reference sequence). The CDR3 spans 14 residues. V lost 9 bases to trimming and J lost 7 bases, with 22 bases between them. The CDR3 DNA sequence: TGTGCCAGCCACCGGGCGGATTCATCTACTGAGCAGTACTTC. Translating gives CASHRADSSTEQYF.

CDR3 sequence (DNA): TGCGCCAGCAGTGAGTCAGGAATAGGGAGGGGTAGCAATCAGCCCCAGCATTTT. This codes for CASSESGIGRGSNQPQHF. The chain is built from TRBV10-2 and TRBJ1-5; D may be TRBD1 (5 bases). Germline CDR1 is WSHSY and CDR2 is SAAADI. V dropped 0 bases and J dropped 0 bases, with 15 bases sitting between them. CDR3 length equals 18 residues.